The 14 T cell receptor beta chains below were found in one sample sequenced in a study of T cell repertoires in cytomegalovirus infection. Antigen specificity for these receptors is unknown. TCRdb passed the reads through MiXCR, listing each CDR3 protein once. The data contain 600,000 to 700,000 distinct CDR3 sequences, around 30% of them singletons. The sample here was cultured PBMCs, taken from culture after CMV antigen stimulation. The receptors shown here come from a human donor in good health (CMV status not recorded). Some clones in this sample may be carry-over from other donors' samples.

The chain uses TRBV5-1 and TRBJ2-1; possible D gene TRBD2, 6 bases. The V and J ends lost 0 bases and 7 bases respectively, with 17 bases between them. Germline-derived CDR1 and CDR2 are SGHRS and YFSETQ. The CDR3 runs 16 residues. This chain's CDR3 is CASSLGLDRGSNEQFF. The CDR3 DNA follows: TGCGCCAGCAGCTTGGGACTAGACCGAGGGTCGAATGAGCAGTTCTTC.

This clonotype was counted many times. This chain links TRBV18 with TRBJ1-2, with 8 bases identical to TRBD1. The V segment lost 8 bases and the J segment 8 bases; nucleotides outside the gene matches: 4. The CDR3 contains 11 residues. In germline, CDR1 is KGHSH, CDR2 LQKENI. The CDR3 DNA sequence: TGTGCCAGCAGCCCAGGGGGCGGCTACACCTTC. It encodes CASSPGGGYTF.

Only a few counts were recorded for this clonotype. This chain links TRBV5-1 with TRBJ1-5, with D possibly being TRBD1 (5 bases). V lost 1 base, J lost 0 bases, and 11 bases lay in between. This CDR3 has 16 amino acids. From germline, CDR1 is SGHRS and CDR2 YFSETQ. In DNA, the CDR3 is TGCGCCAGCAGCTTGCTCCCCAGGGTTAGCAATCAGCCCCAGCATTTT. Amino acid sequence: CASSLLPRVSNQPQHF.

This CDR3 is CASSLVGREQPQHF. DNA for the CDR3: TGTGCCAGCAGCTTAGTAGGGAGGGAACAGCCCCAGCATTTT. This chain connects TRBV7-8 to TRBJ1-5; D remains unclear. This CDR3 contains 14 residues. The V gene lost 1 base and the J gene lost 7 bases, with 11 bases spanning the gap. In germline, CDR1 is SGHVS, CDR2 FQNEAQ.

This clonotype was seen a handful of times. The chain recombines TRBV28 with TRBJ2-5; TRBD1 or TRBD2 may be the D gene (6 bases each). The V end was cut by 7 bases, the J end by 5 bases, with 14 bases between. Germline CDR1 reads MDHEN; CDR2 reads SYDVKM. This CDR3 is built from 13 residues. CDR3 loop: CASNGGAKETQYF. The CDR3 coding sequence is TGTGCCAGCAACGGGGGCGCGAAGGAGACCCAGTACTTC.

The chain links TRBV7-6 to TRBJ2-7; D is undetermined. The V gene's germline CDR1 is SGHVS and CDR2 FNYEAQ. This CDR3 region has 15 residues. The V gene lost 5 bases and the J gene lost 5 bases, with 19 bases spanning the gap. CDR3 nucleotide sequence: TGTGCCAGCAGCCCCTCCCTAGGCCCCTGGGACGAGCAGTACTTC. Translating it yields CASSPSLGPWDEQYF. Combining the CDR3 with reference TRBV7-6 and TRBJ2-7 gives the whole variable domain GAGVSQSPRYKVTKRGQDVALRCDPISGHVSLYWYRQALGQGPEFLTYFNYEAQQDKSGLPNDRFSAERPEGSISTLTIQRTEQRDSAMYRCASSPSLGPWDEQYFGPGTRLTVT.

J is TRBJ1-4 and V is TRBV7-2; D gene uncertain. Trimming took off 3 bases at V and 4 bases at J, with 9 bases between the two ends. Germline V lookup: CDR1 SGHTA, CDR2 FQGNSA. There are 14 residues in the CDR3. The CDR3 region has the DNA TGTGCCAGCAGCTTCCAGGACCTTAATGAAAAACTGTTTTTT. It is translated as CASSFQDLNEKLFF.

This chain uses TRBV4-3 with TRBJ2-2; TRBD2 is a possible D gene (7 bases). CDR3 size: 17 residues. CDR1 is LGHNA and CDR2 is YSLEER in the germline V gene. V lost 4 bases and J 4 bases, leaving 19 bases between the germline ends. The DNA for the CDR3 is TGCGCCAGCAGCCTCGTGAGGGGGGGAGGGCCCACCGGGGAGCTGTTTTTT. Protein: CASSLVRGGGPTGELFF.

The chain carries TRBV3-1 and TRBJ1-2, with no clear D. The CDR3 spans 15 residues. Per the germline V gene, CDR1 is LGHDT and CDR2 is YNNKEL (reference sequence). The germline V and J ends were trimmed by 0 bases and 4 bases, with 12 bases remaining between them. The CDR3 sequence is CASSQEGLPVYGYTF. Here the CDR3 DNA reads TGTGCCAGCAGCCAAGAAGGGCTCCCAGTCTATGGCTACACCTTC.

The chain recombines TRBV6-2 or TRBV6-3 with TRBJ2-7; no clear D gene. The length of the CDR3 is 13 residues. Trimming stripped 3 bases from V and 2 bases from J, with 8 bases between. Germline V CDR1 and CDR2: MNHEY, SVGEGT. The CDR3 is CASSYGDAYEQYF. Here the CDR3 DNA reads TGTGCCAGCAGTTATGGCGACGCCTACGAGCAGTACTTC.

The chain couples TRBV11-2 to TRBJ2-1, with TRBD2 matching over 11 bases. V shed 3 bases, J shed 4 bases, and the junction held 2 bases outside the gene matches. In germline, CDR1 is SGHAT, CDR2 FQNNGV. The CDR3 has 15 amino acids. In DNA form, the CDR3 reads TGTGCCAGCAGCTTCTGGACTAGCGGGTACAATGAGCAGTTCTTC. Translated: CASSFWTSGYNEQFF.

This chain links TRBV23-1 with TRBJ2-3; possible D gene TRBD2, 6 bases. TRBV23-1 is noted as an ORF with a role that remains uncertain. Trimming pared 7 bases from V and 3 bases from J, leaving 11 bases between. CDR3 length: 13 amino acids. This chain's CDR3 is CASNKEGTDTQYF. CDR3 in DNA: TGCGCCAGCAATAAGGAGGGTACAGATACGCAGTATTTT.

The sample holds a few counts of this clonotype. This rearrangement joins TRBV7-9 to TRBJ1-1; 10 bases map to TRBD1. The CDR3 totals 15 residues. Germline V gene sequence: CDR1 SEHNR, CDR2 FQNEAQ (reference sequence). Trimming at V came to 5 bases and at J to 4 bases, leaving 7 bases not matched to a gene. CDR3 sequence: CASSPSRTGGTEAFF. DNA for the CDR3: TGTGCCAGCAGCCCTTCCAGGACAGGGGGCACTGAAGCTTTCTTT.

This clonotype has just one count. The chain carries TRBV27 and TRBJ2-7; D assignment may be TRBD1 or TRBD2 (7 bases each). The germline CDR1 and CDR2 sequences are MNHEY and SMNVEV (reference sequence). V was shortened by 6 bases and J by 5 bases, with 20 bases between the two germline ends. The CDR3 consists of 15 residues. The CDR3, as DNA: TGTGCCAGCAGCCCCCGAGGGAGGGGGCTGAACGAGCAGTACTTC. Its protein is CASSPRGRGLNEQYF.